Given below is one TCR beta chain in context. The data are from a study of blood T cell repertoires in COVID-19. Study overall: The cDNA or gDNA used as material had been derived from T cells, B-cell-depleted T cells, or PBMCs.

Study processing details: Amplification of reference gene primers was used by the study to estimate nucleated cell counts. Sequenced by immunoSEQ multiplex PCR; TCRdb stores in-frame clones only, minus some. V and J calls plus clone size are reproduced from that table; the DNA served to infer D and trimming. The table includes around 190,000 clones, roughly 88% detected once. Cohort placement rested on clinical history that participants reported themselves. Resolution of symptoms, clearance, or two negative PCRs was present in recovered Cohort 3 donors. CDR3 length equals 14 residues. V was shortened by 2 bases and J by 6 bases, with 13 bases between the two germline ends. Germline V CDR1 and CDR2: SGHTA, FQGNSA.

The sample was PBMCs or T cells enriched from blood (not recorded which). This TCR derives from a woman younger than 30 who had recovered from COVID-19. The rearrangement links TRBV7-2 to TRBJ1-1; D perhaps matches TRBD1 (5 bases). The chain's CDR3 is CASSLPGWGAEAFF. CDR3 DNA: TGTGCCAGCAGCTTACCGGGTTGGGGGGCTGAAGCTTTCTTT.